The clone carrying this T cell receptor (beta chain) has a count of ten or more. Its antigen is undetermined. Germline CDR1 and CDR2: SQVTM and ANQGSEA. The CDR3 consists of 16 residues. The J segment lost 0 bases and the V segment lost 7 bases, leaving 11 bases of the junction unmatched. Unique molecular identifiers were incorporated into the prepared TCRbeta library. TCRdb reprocessed the PCR reads with MiXCR, giving one entry per CDR3 protein. The top ten hold about 2.1% of the sample, which has roughly 500,000 distinct CDR3 sequences, more than 9% seen once. This record belongs to a study of T-cell reconstitution after alpha-beta-depleted transplantation in children. Study-level findings and limits: At the one-year point after transplant, T-cell counts and TCRbeta diversity were found to come mostly from T cells that had been newly produced. From surviving recipient T cells and thymic progenitors came the high day-60 TCRbeta diversity observed in some patients. Reportedly, alpha-beta T cells present about two months post-transplant originated from several hundred expanded clones of graft origin.

The TCR was taken from a child aged 2 to 15 with inherited bone marrow failure, due to receive a stem cell transplant. The specimen comprised PBMCs, sampled before TCRalphabeta/CD19-depleted stem cell transplant. The V call is TRBV29-1, the J call TRBJ2-4; 8 nucleotides line up with TRBD2. CDR3 nucleotides: TGCAGCGCCAGACCGGGGGGGCTATCAGCCAAAAACATTCAGTACTTC. Its protein is CSARPGGLSAKNIQYF.